Shown below are 21 T cell receptor beta chains from a single sample sequenced in a study of blood T cell repertoires in COVID-19. Sequenced by immunoSEQ multiplex PCR; TCRdb stores in-frame clones only, minus some. Here the sample spans around 120,000 clones, roughly 69% being singletons. Input material: peripheral blood. The source of these receptors is a woman in her seventies with acute or convalescent COVID-19.

The chain joins TRBV27 to TRBJ2-2; TRBD2 matches at 9 bases. The germline CDR1 and CDR2 sequences are MNHEY and SMNVEV (reference sequence). J was trimmed by 6 bases and V by 6 bases; bases with no gene match: 11. The CDR3 extends over 16 amino acids. The DNA for the CDR3 is TGTGCCAGCAGGCCGATAGCGGGGGCCGCGGCCGGGGAGCTGTTTTTT. Its protein is CASRPIAGAAAGELFF.

This rearrangement joins TRBV4-1 to TRBJ1-2, with 9 bases fitting TRBD1. Germline CDR1 reads MGHRA; CDR2 reads YSYEKL. The CDR3 is 17 residues long. The V and J ends lost 1 base and 5 bases, in that order; junction bases with no gene match: 11. CDR3 coding DNA: TGCGCCAGCAGCCAAGGGACAGGGGATATGCTTATGTATGGCTACACCTTC. Translation gives CASSQGTGDMLMYGYTF.

The chain employs TRBV19 and TRBJ1-5; 11 positions agree with TRBD1. The CDR3 covers 14 residues. Trimming cost V 7 bases and J 11 bases; bases outside gene matches: 10. Germline V gene lookup returns CDR1 LNHDA and CDR2 SQIVND (reference sequence). The CDR3 here is CASTRGTGGRTQHF. The DNA for the CDR3 is TGTGCCAGTACCCGCGGGACAGGGGGACGCACCCAGCATTTT.

This clone was detected many times. The rearrangement uses TRBV14 and TRBJ1-1; TRBD1 agrees at 10 bases. Germline CDR1 SGHDN, CDR2 FVKESK. Unmatched junction bases numbered 9, after V lost 3 bases and J lost 5 bases. This CDR3 comprises 16 residues. CDR3 sequence (DNA): TGTGCCAGCAGCCAGGTATTGGGACAGGGGAGTACTGAAGCTTTCTTT. Protein sequence: CASSQVLGQGSTEAFF.

The CDR3 region has the DNA TGCGCCAGCAGCGACCGGGACAGGGTAGAGTTCTTC. Translated, it gives CASSDRDRVEFF. The chain couples TRBV5-1 to TRBJ2-1, with 9 bases that match TRBD1. The trim removed 4 bases at V and 14 bases at J, leaving 7 bases unmatched. The CDR3 runs to 12 residues. Germline loops: CDR1 SGHRS, CDR2 YFSETQ.

This clone has just a few counts. The chain couples TRBV5-1 to TRBJ2-2, with 13 positions matching TRBD2. Germline V gene lookup returns CDR1 SGHRS and CDR2 YFSETQ. The V segment lost 1 base and the J segment 6 bases; nucleotides outside the gene matches: 3. This CDR3 is 16 amino acids long. The CDR3 is CASSLQLAGGAGELFF. In DNA, the CDR3 is TGCGCCAGCAGCTTGCAACTAGCGGGAGGGGCCGGGGAGCTGTTTTTT.

This clone was observed a few times. J is TRBJ1-1 and V is TRBV5-1; 7 nucleotides align to TRBD1. V was clipped by 0 bases and J by 1 base; unmatched bases: 3. Germline assignment: CDR1 SGHRS and CDR2 YFSETQ. CDR3 size: 15 residues. CDR3: CASSLGTGWNTEAFF. The CDR3 nucleotides read TGCGCCAGCAGCTTGGGGACAGGATGGAACACTGAAGCTTTCTTT. Based on the CDR3 plus reference TRBV5-1 and TRBJ1-1, the full variable domain is KAGVTQTPRYLIKTRGQQVTLSCSPISGHRSVSWYQQTPGQGLQFLFEYFSETQRNKGNFPGRFSGRQFSNSRSEMNVSTLELGDSALYLCASSLGTGWNTEAFFGQGTRLTVV.

A few counts support this clone. J is TRBJ1-2 and V is TRBV10-3; 7 nucleotides line up with TRBD1. The V gene end was trimmed by 4 bases and the J gene end by 2 bases; junction bases not matched to a gene: 7. The CDR3 runs 15 residues. Germline V lookup: CDR1 ENHRY, CDR2 SYGVKD. In DNA, the CDR3 is TGTGCCATCAGTGGGGGGACAGCCTCGAACTATGGCTACACCTTC. Translated, it gives CAISGGTASNYGYTF.

The chain carries TRBV4-1 and TRBJ2-7, with 12 bases that match TRBD2. The junction had 7 bases not matched to a gene; V was cut back by 3 bases and J by 4 bases. Per germline, CDR1 MGHRA and CDR2 YSYEKL. The CDR3 runs to 16 residues. The CDR3 sequence is CASSQGGLAGWYEQYF. The CDR3 nucleotides read TGCGCCAGCAGCCAGGGTGGACTAGCGGGATGGTACGAGCAGTACTTC.

This clone was seen a handful of times. V and J are TRBV28 and TRBJ1-2; D call uncertain. The CDR3 covers 11 residues. V was pared by 10 bases and J by 12 bases, with 18 bases between. The germline V gene encodes CDR1 MDHEN and CDR2 SYDVKM. CDR3 residues: CATKDFDSDTF. CDR3 nucleotide sequence: TGTGCCACCAAGGATTTCGACTCGGACACCTTC.

The V call is TRBV6-2 or TRBV6-3, the J call TRBJ2-5, with 9 positions matching TRBD1. J was trimmed by 3 bases and V by 2 bases; bases with no gene match: 10. From germline, CDR1 is MNHEY and CDR2 SVGEGT. The CDR3 is made up of 17 amino acids. For the CDR3, the DNA is TGTGCCAGCAGTTACCCTATGACAGGGGGACCAAAAGAGACCCAGTACTTC. It yields the protein CASSYPMTGGPKETQYF.

V usage is TRBV19 and J usage is TRBJ1-5; 7 bases map to TRBD1. This CDR3 comprises 17 residues. V lost 3 bases to trimming and J lost 3 bases; unmatched junction nucleotides: 11. Germline V CDR1 and CDR2: LNHDA, SQIVND (reference sequence). The CDR3 reads CASSMIKGTANNQPQHF. CDR3 DNA sequence: TGTGCCAGTAGTATGATTAAGGGGACAGCTAACAATCAGCCCCAGCATTTT.

The chain has TRBV9 and TRBJ2-2; D uncertain. The CDR3 length is 19 residues. Germline V lookup: CDR1 SGDLS, CDR2 YYNGEE. V lost 0 bases and J lost 0, with 18 bases in between. DNA for the CDR3: TGTGCCAGCAGCGTAGGGCTCGGCAGGATCCTTCCGAACACCGGGGAGCTGTTTTTT. It codes for CASSVGLGRILPNTGELFF. Together with reference TRBV9 and TRBJ2-2, the CDR3 gives the full variable domain: DSGVTQTPKHLITATGQRVTLRCSPRSGDLSVYWYQQSLDQGLQFLIQYYNGEERAKGNILERFSAQQFPDLHSELNLSSLELGDSALYFCASSVGLGRILPNTGELFFGEGSRLTVL.

This clone was recorded once. The rearrangement uses TRBV7-8 and TRBJ2-1; 10 bases are shared with TRBD2. V lost 5 bases and J lost 8; bases outside the gene matches: 9. Germline CDR1 is SGHVS and CDR2 is FQNEAQ. This CDR3 is 15 amino acids long. CDR3 region: CASSTLAGVVDEQFF. The CDR3 bases are TGTGCCAGCAGCACCCTAGCGGGAGTTGTGGATGAGCAGTTCTTC.

The CDR3 loop is CASSYLAGKFNEQYF. In DNA form, the CDR3 reads TGTGCCAGCAGTTACCTGGCAGGGAAGTTCAACGAGCAGTACTTC. The chain employs TRBV6-2 or TRBV6-3 and TRBJ2-7; a possible D gene is TRBD1 (5 bases). The ends were cut back, 2 bases at V and 5 bases at J, with 16 bases in the middle. Germline V gives CDR1 MNHEY, CDR2 SVGEGT. This CDR3 is built from 15 residues.

The chain carries TRBV19 and TRBJ1-3; TRBD1 matches 9 bases. The CDR3 sequence is 15 residues long. Looked up from germline, CDR1 is LNHDA and CDR2 is SQIVND (reference sequence). The junction had 7 bases not matched to a gene; V was cut back by 3 bases and J by 7 bases. The CDR3 protein is CASSMALQGANTIYF. The CDR3 nucleotides are TGTGCCAGTAGTATGGCGTTACAGGGGGCTAACACCATATATTTT.

The rearrangement links TRBV28 to TRBJ1-5; D perhaps matches TRBD1 (5 bases). The CDR3 covers 14 residues. From germline, CDR1 is MDHEN and CDR2 SYDVKM. The V gene lost 4 bases and the J gene lost 11 bases, with 18 bases spanning the gap. CDR3 sequence: CASSYGTGVTSQHF. CDR3 bases: TGTGCCAGCAGTTACGGGACGGGGGTTACGTCCCAGCATTTT.

The rearrangement links TRBV3-1 (or the pseudogene TRBV3-2) to TRBJ2-2, with 11 bases aligning to TRBD2. The germline CDR1 and CDR2 sequences are LGHDT and YNNKEL (reference sequence). The CDR3 is 17 amino acids. V was clipped by 2 bases and J by 7 bases; unmatched bases: 9. CDR3 amino acids: CASSQYSGRAGDGELFF. The CDR3 DNA sequence: TGTGCCAGCAGCCAATATAGCGGGAGGGCCGGGGACGGGGAGCTGTTTTTT.

This clone was seen just once. The rearrangement links TRBV19 to TRBJ1-2; possibly TRBD1 for D (5 bases). Germline assignment: CDR1 LNHDA and CDR2 SQIVND (reference sequence). This CDR3 is 13 amino acids long. Between the trimmed V and J ends, which lost 4 bases and 3 bases, there was a span of 9 bases. This CDR3 reads CASSTTVHYGYTF. In DNA form, the CDR3 reads TGTGCCAGTAGTACGACAGTGCACTATGGCTACACCTTC.

The genes are TRBV2 and TRBJ1-1; 12 bases map to TRBD1. Looked up from germline, CDR1 is SNHLY and CDR2 is FYNNEI. The CDR3 sequence is 15 residues long. After removal of 7 bases from V and 0 bases from J, the junction contained 3 bases not matched to a gene. CDR3 coding DNA: TGTGCCAGCACGGGGACAGGGGGCTTGAACACTGAAGCTTTCTTT. Translating gives CASTGTGGLNTEAFF.

The CDR3 region has the DNA TGTGCCAACCCTAGCGGGGGGGTTGGCGGGGAGCTGTTTTTT. This translates into CANPSGGVGGELFF. The chain carries TRBV10-3 and TRBJ2-2, with 12 bases that match TRBD2. This CDR3 comprises 14 residues. The junction had 7 bases not matched to a gene; V was cut back by 10 bases and J by 7 bases. Germline CDR1 and CDR2: ENHRY and SYGVKD.